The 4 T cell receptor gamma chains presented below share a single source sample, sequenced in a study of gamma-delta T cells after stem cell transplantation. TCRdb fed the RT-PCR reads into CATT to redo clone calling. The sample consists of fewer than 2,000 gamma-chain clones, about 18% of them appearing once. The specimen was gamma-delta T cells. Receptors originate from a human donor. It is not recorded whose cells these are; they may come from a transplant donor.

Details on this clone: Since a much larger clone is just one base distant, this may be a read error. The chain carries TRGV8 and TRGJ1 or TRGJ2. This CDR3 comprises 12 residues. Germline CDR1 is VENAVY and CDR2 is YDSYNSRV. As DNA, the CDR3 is TGTGCCACCTGGGATCAGCAGTATAAGAACCTCTTT. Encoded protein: CATWDQQYKNLF.

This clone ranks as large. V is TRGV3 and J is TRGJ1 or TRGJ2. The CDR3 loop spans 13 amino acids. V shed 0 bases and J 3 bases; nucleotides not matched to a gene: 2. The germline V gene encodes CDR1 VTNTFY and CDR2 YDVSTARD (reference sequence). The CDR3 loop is CATWDRFYYKKLF. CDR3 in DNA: TGTGCCACCTGGGACAGGTTTTATTATAAGAAACTCTTT.

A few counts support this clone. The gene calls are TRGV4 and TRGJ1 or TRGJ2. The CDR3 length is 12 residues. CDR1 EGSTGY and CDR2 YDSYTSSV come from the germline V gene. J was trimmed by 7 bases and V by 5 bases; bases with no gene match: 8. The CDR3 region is CATWGPEYKKLF. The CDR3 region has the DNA TGTGCCACCTGGGGTCCGGAATATAAGAAACTCTTT.

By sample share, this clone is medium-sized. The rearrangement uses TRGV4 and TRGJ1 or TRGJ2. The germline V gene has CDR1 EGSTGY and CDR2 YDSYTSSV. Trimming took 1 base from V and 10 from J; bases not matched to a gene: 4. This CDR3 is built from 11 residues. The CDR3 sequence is CATWDGDKKLF. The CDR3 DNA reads TGTGCCACCTGGGATGGTGACAAGAAACTCTTT.